The 6 T cell receptor beta chains below were found in one sample sequenced in a study of OX40 agonist ivuxolimab in advanced cancers. TCRdb's table, derived via immunoSEQ multiplex PCR, lists solely in-frame clones and lacks some. This sample carries 70,000 to 95,000 clones, approximately 90% of them seen once, and the ten largest clones take roughly 1.1%. The sample here was CD4+ or CD8+ T cells sorted from blood, taken in a trial of the OX40 agonist ivuxolimab. The source of these receptors is an adult with an advanced solid tumor such as melanoma, head and neck, liver or kidney cancer.

The chain links TRBV10-2 to TRBJ1-1; a weak D match, TRBD1 (5 bases). V gave up 7 bases and J gave up 7 bases, with 13 bases separating them. CDR3 length equals 12 residues. Germline V gene lookup returns CDR1 WSHSY and CDR2 SAAADI. The CDR3 loop reads CASTSDTSEAFF. CDR3 DNA: TGCGCCAGCACCTCGGACACCAGTGAAGCTTTCTTT.

Only a few counts were recorded for this clone. The chain is built from TRBV19 and TRBJ1-5, with 7 bases matching TRBD1. V was pared by 7 bases and J by 3 bases, with 9 bases of the junction left unmatched. CDR1 and CDR2 from the germline V gene are LNHDA and SQIVND (reference sequence). This CDR3 comprises 15 residues. In nucleotides, the CDR3 is TGTGCCAGTAATGTATGGGACAGCTCCAATCAGCCCCAGCATTTT. Its protein is CASNVWDSSNQPQHF.

This rearrangement joins TRBV5-1 to TRBJ2-7; 7 bases match TRBD1. Germline V gives CDR1 SGHRS, CDR2 YFSETQ. V lost 4 bases, J lost 0 bases, and 7 bases stayed unmatched. This CDR3 spans 15 amino acids. The CDR3 reads CASSHGTAYSYEQYF. The CDR3 bases are TGCGCCAGCAGCCATGGGACAGCATACTCCTACGAGCAGTACTTC.

The V and J genes are TRBV28 and TRBJ2-7, with TRBD1 matching 7 bases. Trimming cost V 2 bases and J 1 base; bases outside gene matches: 11. This CDR3 region has 17 residues. Germline CDR1 and CDR2: MDHEN and SYDVKM. The CDR3 bases are TGTGCCAGCAGTTTAGGATCGGGACAGACGCCGTCCTACGAGCAGTACTTC. It translates to CASSLGSGQTPSYEQYF.

The CDR3 loop is CSVEIIAGDTQYF. The CDR3 nucleotides read TGCAGCGTTGAGATAATAGCGGGAGATACGCAGTATTTT. The rearrangement joins TRBV29-1 to TRBJ2-3; 7 bases agree with TRBD2. Germline CDR1 and CDR2: SQVTM and ANQGSEA. The CDR3 loop spans 13 amino acids. V shed 3 bases and J 5 bases; nucleotides not matched to a gene: 5.

This clone was seen a handful of times. The V and J genes are TRBV29-1 and TRBJ1-1; no firm D call. V was pared by 7 bases and J by 0 bases, with 9 bases between. Germline V gives CDR1 SQVTM, CDR2 ANQGSEA. The CDR3 sequence is 12 residues long. This CDR3 is CSAGELNTEAFF. The CDR3 nucleotides read TGCAGCGCCGGAGAGCTGAACACTGAAGCTTTCTTT.